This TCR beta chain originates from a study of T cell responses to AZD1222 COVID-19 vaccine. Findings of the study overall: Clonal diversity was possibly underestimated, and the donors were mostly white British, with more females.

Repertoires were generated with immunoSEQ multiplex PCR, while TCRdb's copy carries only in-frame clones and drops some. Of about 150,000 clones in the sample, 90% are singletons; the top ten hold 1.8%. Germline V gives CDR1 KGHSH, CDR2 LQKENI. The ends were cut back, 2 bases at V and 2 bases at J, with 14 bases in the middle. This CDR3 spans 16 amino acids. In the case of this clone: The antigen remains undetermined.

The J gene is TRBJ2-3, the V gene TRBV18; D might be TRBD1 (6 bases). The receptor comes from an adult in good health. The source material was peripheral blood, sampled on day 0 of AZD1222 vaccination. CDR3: CASSPGIGQLTDTQYF. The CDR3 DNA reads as TGTGCCAGCTCACCAGGGATTGGACAGCTCACAGATACGCAGTATTTT. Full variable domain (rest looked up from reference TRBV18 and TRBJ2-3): NAGVMQNPRHLVRRRGQEARLRCSPMKGHSHVYWYRQLPEEGLKFMVYLQKENIIDESGMPKERFSAEFPKEGPSILRIQQVVRGDSAAYFCASSPGIGQLTDTQYFGPGTRLTVL.